This section outlines one T cell receptor beta chain sequence together with its context. Its antigen is undetermined. The CDR3 runs to 14 residues. Germline CDR1 and CDR2: SEHNR and FQNEAQ (reference sequence). The V and J ends lost 5 bases and 1 base respectively, with 12 bases between them. The sample is drawn from a study of siplizumab effects on memory and regulatory T cells. Study-level results: Reactions containing siplizumab showed mappable alloreactive CD4+ clones averaging roughly 66% Treg-derived, versus around 25% in controls. Mapping to unstimulated subsets was achieved for only a minor fraction of alloreactive clones. Naive or memory phenotype was unassignable for roughly 80-96% of proliferating CD4+ or CD8+ clones. The naive T cell population seemed more diverse than memory cells and seemed a major contributor to the alloresponse.

Here immunoSEQ multiplex PCR was the method, and the copy in TCRdb shows in-frame clones only, minus some. The sample includes about 69,000 clones, 88% of them seen just once. This chain uses TRBV7-9 with TRBJ2-7; D is uncertain. The source material was Tregs sorted from blood. The TCR originated in a human donor in good health. The CDR3 sequence: CASSVGRRSYEQYF. In DNA, the CDR3 is TGTGCCAGCAGCGTTGGGCGGCGTTCCTACGAGCAGTACTTC.